A selection of T cell receptor beta chains follows, all from one sample in a study of cytomegalovirus exposure and HLA in healthy donors. Data came from immunoSEQ multiplex PCR; TCRdb stores just in-frame clones and leaves some out. Found here are some 160,000 clones, 88% of them singletons; the top ten hold approximately 3%. Sequenced input: PBMCs. Every receptor here comes from a man aged 18 to 35 in good health and CMV-seronegative. CDR3s include the opening cysteine and the closing phenylalanine or tryptophan. The D gene is left open where the match is weak. Clone sizes are given selectively: once, few, many, or a class where the clone is expanded.

V gene	J gene	D gene	clone size	CDR3 protein	CDR3 DNA
TRBV7-9	TRBJ2-1	NA	NA	CASSSTANEQFF	TGTGCCAGCAGCTCGACAGCAAATGAGCAGTTCTTC
TRBV2	TRBJ2-1	TRBD2	NA	CASSERSGRVYNEQFF	TGTGCCAGCAGTGAAAGAAGCGGGAGGGTCTACAATGAGCAGTTCTTC
TRBV6-1	TRBJ1-1	TRBD1	NA	CASIVGTVNTEAFF	TGTGCCAGCATTGTCGGGACAGTGAACACTGAAGCTTTCTTT
TRBV27	TRBJ2-7	TRBD1	NA	CASTPTGGRYEQYF	TGTGCCAGCACCCCGACAGGGGGTAGGTACGAGCAGTACTTC
TRBV5-1	TRBJ1-2	TRBD1	NA	CASSPGTGDRANYGYTF	TGCGCCAGCAGCCCCGGGACAGGGGATAGAGCTAACTATGGCTACACCTTC
TRBV27	TRBJ2-5	TRBD2	NA	CASSQLSGKETQYF	TGTGCCAGCAGTCAATTGAGCGGGAAAGAGACCCAGTACTTC
TRBV27	TRBJ2-7	TRBD1	NA	CASRWGQGDDEQYF	TGTGCCAGCCGATGGGGGCAGGGGGACGACGAGCAGTACTTC
TRBV11-2	TRBJ2-7	TRBD2	NA	CASSPPTSGRAKYEQYF	TGTGCCAGCAGCCCCCCGACTAGCGGGAGGGCCAAGTACGAGCAGTACTTC
TRBV19	TRBJ2-7	TRBD2	NA	CASSTASGIYEQYF	TGTGCCAGTAGTACAGCTAGCGGGATTTACGAGCAGTACTTC
TRBV7-2	TRBJ1-2	NA	NA	CASSLVRENYGYTF	TGTGCCAGCAGCTTAGTCAGGGAAAACTATGGCTACACCTTC
TRBV27	TRBJ2-7	NA	NA	CASSLSGLYEQYF	TGTGCCAGCAGTTTATCGGGGCTGTACGAGCAGTACTTC
TRBV2	TRBJ1-1	NA	NA	CASRKGEAEAFF	TGTGCCAGCAGGAAGGGGGAAGCTGAAGCTTTCTTT
TRBV28	TRBJ1-3	TRBD1	NA	CASTRTGYYGNTIYF	TGTGCCAGCACCCGGACAGGGTATTATGGAAACACCATATATTTT
TRBV10-1	TRBJ2-3	TRBD2	NA	CASSESGTRADTQYF	TGCGCCAGCAGTGAGTCTGGGACTAGAGCAGATACGCAGTATTTT
TRBV5-1	TRBJ2-2	TRBD2	NA	CASDTRGGGNTGELFF	TGCGCCAGCGATACTCGCGGGGGAGGGAACACCGGGGAGCTGTTTTTT
TRBV7-2	TRBJ1-2	NA	NA	CASSLIGGGTSGGYTF	TGTGCCAGCAGCTTGATCGGGGGGGGAACTTCGGGAGGCTACACCTTC
TRBV4-1	TRBJ1-2	NA	NA	CASSQFRRGVGGYTF	TGCGCCAGCAGCCAATTTAGAAGAGGAGTCGGTGGCTACACCTTC
TRBV6-6	TRBJ1-1	TRBD1	NA	CASSYSTGTANTEAFF	TGTGCCAGCAGTTACTCCACCGGGACAGCGAACACTGAAGCTTTCTTT
TRBV6-1	TRBJ1-3	NA	once	CASRERYSGNTIYF	TGTGCCAGCAGAGAACGGTACTCTGGAAACACCATATATTTT
TRBV27	TRBJ2-1	TRBD1	NA	CASRAHGTGLINEQFF	TGTGCCAGCAGAGCTCACGGGACAGGGCTTATCAATGAGCAGTTCTTC
TRBV28	TRBJ2-7	NA	NA	CASSYSRYGSEQYF	TGTGCCAGCAGTTATAGCCGTTACGGTTCCGAGCAGTACTTC
TRBV11-3	TRBJ2-1	TRBD2	once	CASSPRLASNEQFF	TGTGCCAGCAGCCCTAGACTAGCCTCCAATGAGCAGTTCTTC
TRBV6-5	TRBJ1-4	TRBD1	NA	CASSSGQGATNEKLFF	TGTGCCAGCAGTTCCGGCCAGGGGGCAACTAATGAAAAACTGTTTTTT
TRBV5-6	TRBJ2-5	NA	NA	CASSSTGTNQETQYF	TGTGCCAGCAGCTCCACAGGGACCAACCAAGAGACCCAGTACTTC
TRBV10-1	TRBJ2-7	NA	few	CASSESGGSRDEQYF	TGCGCCAGCAGTGAGTCGGGGGGAAGTAGGGACGAGCAGTACTTC
TRBV5-4	TRBJ1-4	NA	few	CASSVNEKLFF	TGTGCCAGCAGCGTAAATGAAAAACTGTTTTTT
TRBV6-5	TRBJ1-1	NA	NA	CASSRQGLGGTEAFF	TGTGCCAGCAGTCGGCAAGGGCTGGGGGGCACTGAAGCTTTCTTT
TRBV7-9	TRBJ1-1	TRBD1	NA	CASSPTGTGRGTEAFF	TGTGCCAGCAGCCCTACCGGGACAGGGCGGGGTACTGAAGCTTTCTTT
TRBV5-4	TRBJ2-1	NA	once	CASSSPGTSSYNEQFF	TGTGCCAGCAGCTCACCAGGTACCAGCTCCTACAATGAGCAGTTCTTC
TRBV4-1	TRBJ2-7	TRBD1	NA	CASSASRDSYEQYF	TGCGCCAGCAGCGCTTCCCGGGACAGCTACGAGCAGTACTTC
TRBV7-9	TRBJ2-7	TRBD1	NA	CASSLTQGVYEQYF	TGTGCCAGCAGCTTAACACAGGGGGTTTACGAGCAGTACTTC
TRBV7-2	TRBJ2-3	TRBD1	NA	CASSRDRGRDTQYF	TGTGCCAGCAGCAGGGACAGGGGACGAGATACGCAGTATTTT
TRBV7-2	TRBJ2-5	NA	NA	CASSGEGSPGKTQYF	TGTGCCAGCAGCGGAGAGGGCTCTCCCGGGAAGACCCAGTACTTC
TRBV11-2	TRBJ2-3	NA	NA	CASSLTSGQTDTQYF	TGTGCCAGCAGCTTAACATCCGGACAGACAGATACGCAGTATTTT
TRBV4-1	TRBJ2-5	NA	NA	CASSQGADFRAQETQYF	TGCGCCAGCAGCCAAGGAGCAGACTTTAGAGCTCAAGAGACCCAGTACTTC
TRBV6-5	TRBJ1-2	NA	NA	CATRTVFFNYGYTF	TGTGCCACACGGACAGTTTTTTTTAACTATGGCTACACCTTC
TRBV5-4	TRBJ1-2	NA	NA	CASTSSGAEYGYTF	TGTGCCAGTACGTCCAGTGGGGCTGAATATGGCTACACCTTC
TRBV5-1	TRBJ2-2	NA	NA	CASSLDRANTGELFF	TGCGCCAGCAGCTTGGACAGGGCGAACACCGGGGAGCTGTTTTTT
TRBV6-5	TRBJ1-5	NA	NA	CASSYSGVSRNQPQHF	TGTGCCAGCAGTTACTCAGGAGTATCCCGAAATCAGCCCCAGCATTTT
TRBV19	TRBJ1-4	NA	NA	CASSELATNEKLFF	TGTGCCAGTAGCGAGCTTGCAACTAATGAAAAACTGTTTTTT
TRBV27	TRBJ2-3	TRBD2	NA	CASSPSGGEYTQYF	TGTGCCAGCAGCCCGAGCGGGGGGGAGTATACGCAGTATTTT
TRBV27	TRBJ2-7	NA	NA	CASSLSQGRGVEQYF	TGTGCCAGCAGTTTATCACAGGGACGAGGTGTCGAGCAGTACTTC